This T cell receptor (beta chain) was retrieved from a study of cytomegalovirus exposure and HLA in healthy donors. Study-level results: TRBV6-2, TRBV6-3 and other indistinguishable V segments were excluded. Later on, analysis showed that most CMV-associated TCR beta chains appeared to be HLA-restricted. Other equally common chains were less clonally expanded than HLA-associated TCR beta chains, a later analysis showed.

CDR1 is GTSNPN, CDR2 SVGIG, per germline (reference sequence). Between the trimmed V and J ends, which lost 0 bases and 4 bases, there was a span of 9 bases. The CDR3 consists of 13 residues. With 60 Vbeta and 13 Jbeta primers, the PCR was carried out. Sequenced by immunoSEQ multiplex PCR; TCRdb stores in-frame clones only, minus some. The sample yields approximately 100,000 clones, nearly 80% seen once. Remarks on this clone: The antigen is undetermined.

The rearrangement links TRBV30 to TRBJ1-2; D possibly corresponds to TRBD1 (6 bases). Sequencing used PBMCs. The receptor's source is a woman in her 40s in good health and CMV-seronegative. Written as DNA, the CDR3 is TGTGCCTGGAGTGTAGCCAGGGGCTATGGCTACACCTTC. Its protein product is CAWSVARGYGYTF.